The rows below give T cell receptor beta chains drawn from one sample of a study of CD8 T cells in ankylosing spondylitis. TCRdb recomputed calls from the 5' RACE reads with MiXCR, one row per CDR3 protein. The sample includes about 480,000 distinct CDR3 sequences, roughly 18% of them seen just once. The sequenced material came from blood, either unsorted or a sorted T cell fraction (not recorded which). The receptors were sampled from a male donor with ankylosing spondylitis. Both conserved end residues are part of each CDR3. A D gene is named only where the DNA matches it firmly. A row's size may be missing; if present it is once, few, many or a size class.

size,D,J,V,DNA,CDR3
few,TRBD2,TRBJ2-1,TRBV5-1,TGCGCCAGCAGCTCGTCCGGACTAGCGGGAGTTGTTGAGCAGTTCTTC,CASSSSGLAGVVEQFF
NA,TRBD2,TRBJ2-3,TRBV7-9,TGTGCCAGCAGCTCGATGGGACTAGCGGGGACAGATACGCAGTATTTT,CASSSMGLAGTDTQYF
NA,NA,TRBJ1-1,TRBV2,TGTGCCAGCAGTGTGGCAGGGTCGGGGACTGAAGCTTTCTTT,CASSVAGSGTEAFF
few,NA,TRBJ1-4,TRBV28,TGTGCCAGCAGTACTTATAGGACGGGAAGTAATGAAAAACTGTTTTTT,CASSTYRTGSNEKLFF
NA,TRBD1,TRBJ1-5,TRBV5-1,TGCGCCAGCAGCTTGGGCGACAGGGTGGGTCAGCCCCAGCATTTT,CASSLGDRVGQPQHF
few,TRBD1,TRBJ1-2,TRBV12-3/TRBV12-4,TGTGCCAGCACCCGGACAGGGGGAAAGTATAACTATGGCTACACCTTC,CASTRTGGKYNYGYTF
NA,NA,TRBJ1-2,TRBV20-1,TGCAGTGCTAGAGATCGTTTATGGACCTCCGGCTATGGCTACACCTTC,CSARDRLWTSGYGYTF
NA,NA,TRBJ2-7,TRBV6-1,TGTGCCAGCAGTGAAGGACTGGAGATCTTTGGCTACGAGCAGTACTTC,CASSEGLEIFGYEQYF
once,TRBD2,TRBJ2-7,TRBV20-1,TGCAGTGCTAGTGGGGGAAGTAGCGGGAGCCCCTACGAGCAGTACTTC,CSASGGSSGSPYEQYF
few,NA,TRBJ2-1,TRBV2,TGTGCCAGCAGTGACCAGGGGAGGTACAATGAGCAGTTCTTC,CASSDQGRYNEQFF
few,NA,TRBJ2-3,TRBV29-1,TGCAGCGTTGAAGTTGGGATGGATACGCAGTATTTT,CSVEVGMDTQYF
NA,TRBD1,TRBJ2-5,TRBV19,TGTGCCAGTAGTCGACAGGGATTATTGGAGACCCAGTACTTC,CASSRQGLLETQYF
few,NA,TRBJ1-2,TRBV18,TGTGCCAGCTCACCAGGGAAGAACTATGGCTACACCTTC,CASSPGKNYGYTF
NA,TRBD1,TRBJ2-7,TRBV20-1,TGCAGTGCATGGGGGGGACAGGGGGCCTACGAGCAGTACTTC,CSAWGGQGAYEQYF
NA,TRBD1,TRBJ1-2,TRBV7-9,TGTGCCAGCACCTTAACGACAGGGAACTATGGCTACACCTTC,CASTLTTGNYGYTF
NA,TRBD1,TRBJ1-4,TRBV5-1,TGCGCCAGCAGCCTCTCCACAGGGGGCGGTGAAAAACTGTTTTTT,CASSLSTGGGEKLFF
NA,TRBD2,TRBJ2-1,TRBV29-1,TGCAGCGTTGAAGGCCTTGGCGGGGGGAACAATGAGCAGTTCTTC,CSVEGLGGGNNEQFF
NA,TRBD1,TRBJ1-2,TRBV5-1,TGCGCCAGCAGCTTGGTTATGGGGACAGTTACTTATGGCTACACCTTC,CASSLVMGTVTYGYTF
NA,TRBD1,TRBJ2-4,TRBV4-1,TGCGCCAGCAGCCACCCCGTCCGGGACAGCAAAAACATTCAGTACTTC,CASSHPVRDSKNIQYF
many,TRBD2,TRBJ2-1,TRBV5-1,TGCGCCAGCAGACCCTCAAGCGGGGCCGCCTACAATGAGCAGTTCTTC,CASRPSSGAAYNEQFF
few,NA,TRBJ2-1,TRBV7-8,TGTGCCAGCAGCAGGGACGAGGGAAAATCCTACAATGAGCAGTTCTTC,CASSRDEGKSYNEQFF
NA,NA,TRBJ1-5,TRBV6-1,TGTGCCCTTGGCGCAGGGAGCAATCAGCCCCAGCATTTT,CALGAGSNQPQHF
NA,TRBD2,TRBJ2-7,TRBV3-1,TGTGCCAGCAGCCGAAAGGGGACTAGCAGCTACGAGCAGTACTTC,CASSRKGTSSYEQYF
few,TRBD2,TRBJ2-3,TRBV20-1,TGCAGTGCTAGTACTAGCGGGATCACAGATACGCAGTATTTT,CSASTSGITDTQYF
NA,TRBD2,TRBJ2-2,TRBV20-1,TGCAGTGCCCCCGGGGGGTTCGGGGAGCTGTTTTTT,CSAPGGFGELFF
NA,TRBD1,TRBJ2-1,TRBV19,TGTGCCAGTAGTACCGGACAGGGGGTCAATGAGCAGTTCTTC,CASSTGQGVNEQFF
NA,TRBD1,TRBJ2-1,TRBV9,TGTGCCAGCAGCGTAGTCCCTGGCGGACAGGGTTCAGGAGAGCAGTTCTTC,CASSVVPGGQGSGEQFF
NA,NA,TRBJ1-2,TRBV20-1,TGCAGTGTTAACCGTGATGCGTTAGGCGACTATGGCTACACCTTC,CSVNRDALGDYGYTF
few,NA,TRBJ1-2,TRBV12-3/TRBV12-4,TGTGCCAGCAGTTCTAGTGGGGCTTTCGATCGGGGCTACACCTTC,CASSSSGAFDRGYTF
NA,NA,TRBJ2-5,TRBV3-1,TGTGCCAGCAGCCACGAAGGGGGAGCCCAGTACTTC,CASSHEGGAQYF
NA,TRBD2,TRBJ2-3,TRBV20-1,TGCAGTGCACCACTAGCGGGGATCACAGATACGCAGTATTTT,CSAPLAGITDTQYF
few,NA,TRBJ2-3,TRBV2,TGTGCCAGCGATGGGTCGGGAGCCTTAGGAGATACGCAGTATTTT,CASDGSGALGDTQYF
many,NA,TRBJ1-6,TRBV6-4,TGTGCCAGAAACAGGGAAAGGAATTCACCCCTCCACTTT,CARNRERNSPLHF
few,NA,TRBJ2-7,TRBV5-1,TGCGCCAGCAGCTTGGGGACCTTAAGGGGATCCTACGAGCAGTACTTC,CASSLGTLRGSYEQYF
few,NA,TRBJ1-5,TRBV12-3/TRBV12-4,TGTGCCAGCAGCCCGGACAGCCGCAATCAGCCCCAGCATTTT,CASSPDSRNQPQHF
few,NA,TRBJ2-2,TRBV4-1,TGCGCCAGCAGCCAAGCTCGGGCGAACACCGGGGAGCTGTTTTTT,CASSQARANTGELFF
few,NA,TRBJ1-5,TRBV12-3/TRBV12-4,TGTGCCAGCAGTCTCCCCAATAGCAATCAGCCCCAGCATTTT,CASSLPNSNQPQHF
NA,TRBD2,TRBJ2-3,TRBV4-3,TGCGCCAGCAGCCCTACATGGGGGAGGGAGAAACCCGGGACAGATACGCAGTATTTT,CASSPTWGREKPGTDTQYF
few,TRBD2,TRBJ2-1,TRBV12-3/TRBV12-4,TGTGCCAGCAGTCCGCACTCCACTAGCGCCAATGAGCAGTTCTTC,CASSPHSTSANEQFF